This T cell receptor (beta chain) was identified in a study of T cell responses to AZD1222 COVID-19 vaccine. Study results and caveats: Spike was spanned by vaccine-associated CD4 TCRs, which were dominant at 160-218 and 743-854. Spike-specific TCR breadth and depth went up after people got two AZD1222 doses.

Measured with immunoSEQ multiplex PCR; TCRdb has only the in-frame clones, and not every one. The sample lists some 150,000 clones; 85% to 95% were seen once. Germline loops: CDR1 SGHNT, CDR2 YENEEA. The length of the CDR3 is 17 residues. V gave up 0 bases and J gave up 4 bases, with 16 bases separating them. Note on this clone: The antigen is undetermined.

The chain couples TRBV11-3 to TRBJ1-3; the D is unclear. The sample consisted of peripheral blood, taken on day 0 of AZD1222 vaccination. The TCR was taken from an adult in good health. The CDR3, as DNA: TGTGCCAGCAGCTTAGACCCGACACCTACGGCCGGAAACACCATATATTTT. Its protein is CASSLDPTPTAGNTIYF.